This section outlines one T cell receptor beta chain sequence together with its context. Germline CDR1 is SGHRS and CDR2 is YFSETQ. The CDR3 is made up of 18 amino acids. With 1 base clipped from V and 5 bases from J, the junction kept 14 bases outside the gene matches. Profiling relied on immunoSEQ multiplex PCR, and the TCRdb table lists in-frame clones only, not all of them. This table holds about 75,000 clones, 94% found once. This sample was included in a study of T cell changes during pregnancy in multiple sclerosis. The sequence was collected from a female donor with multiple sclerosis, enrolled in a pregnancy study. Sample: CD4+ T cells from peripheral blood mononuclear cells, taken after pregnancy. The rearrangement links TRBV5-1 to TRBJ2-7; 11 nucleotides match TRBD2. The CDR3 DNA follows: TGCGCCAGCAGCTTGCGTCCCTTACTAGCGGGAGAGTTACACGAGCAGTACTTC. It yields the protein CASSLRPLLAGELHEQYF.